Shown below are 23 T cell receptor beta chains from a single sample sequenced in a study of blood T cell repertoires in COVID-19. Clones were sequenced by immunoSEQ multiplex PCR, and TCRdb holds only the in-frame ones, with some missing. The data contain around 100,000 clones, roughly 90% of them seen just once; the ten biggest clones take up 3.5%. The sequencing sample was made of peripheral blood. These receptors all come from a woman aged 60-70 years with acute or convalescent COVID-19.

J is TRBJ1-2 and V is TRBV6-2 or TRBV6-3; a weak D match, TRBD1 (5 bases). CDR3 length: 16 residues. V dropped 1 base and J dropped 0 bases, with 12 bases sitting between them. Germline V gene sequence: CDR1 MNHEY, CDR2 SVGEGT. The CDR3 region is CASSYLGDPANYGYTF. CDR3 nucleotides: TGTGCCAGCAGTTACTTAGGGGATCCTGCTAACTATGGCTACACCTTC.

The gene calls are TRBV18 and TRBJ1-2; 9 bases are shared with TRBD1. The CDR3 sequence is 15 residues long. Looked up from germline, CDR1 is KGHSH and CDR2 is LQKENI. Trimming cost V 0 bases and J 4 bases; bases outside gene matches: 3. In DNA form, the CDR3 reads TGTGCCAGCTCACCACCCGCGACAGGGGGCTATGGCTACACCTTC. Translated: CASSPPATGGYGYTF.

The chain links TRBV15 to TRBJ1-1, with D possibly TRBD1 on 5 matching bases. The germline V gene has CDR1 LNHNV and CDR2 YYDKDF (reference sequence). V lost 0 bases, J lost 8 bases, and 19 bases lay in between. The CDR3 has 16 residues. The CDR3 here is CATSREMGMGQEEAFF. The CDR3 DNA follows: TGTGCCACCAGCAGAGAGATGGGGATGGGGCAGGAGGAAGCTTTCTTT.

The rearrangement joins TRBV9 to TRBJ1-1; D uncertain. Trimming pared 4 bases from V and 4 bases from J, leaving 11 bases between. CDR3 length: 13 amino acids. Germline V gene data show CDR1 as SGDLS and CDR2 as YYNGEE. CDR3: CASSSTLRTEAFF. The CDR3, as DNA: TGTGCCAGCAGCTCCACGCTGCGCACTGAAGCTTTCTTT.

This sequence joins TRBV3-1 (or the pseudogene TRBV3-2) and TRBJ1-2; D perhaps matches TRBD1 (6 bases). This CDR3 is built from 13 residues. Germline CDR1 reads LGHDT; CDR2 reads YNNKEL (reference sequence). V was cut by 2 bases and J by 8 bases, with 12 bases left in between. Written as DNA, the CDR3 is TGTGCCAGCAGCCAAAGGGCAGGGGAAGGCTACACCTTC. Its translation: CASSQRAGEGYTF.

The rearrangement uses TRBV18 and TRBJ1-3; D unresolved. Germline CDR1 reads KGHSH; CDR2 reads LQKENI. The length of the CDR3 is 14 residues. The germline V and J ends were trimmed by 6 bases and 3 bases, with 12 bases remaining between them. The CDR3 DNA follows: TGTGCCAGCTCTGCCCCGGAGTTTGGAAACACCATATATTTT. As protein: CASSAPEFGNTIYF.

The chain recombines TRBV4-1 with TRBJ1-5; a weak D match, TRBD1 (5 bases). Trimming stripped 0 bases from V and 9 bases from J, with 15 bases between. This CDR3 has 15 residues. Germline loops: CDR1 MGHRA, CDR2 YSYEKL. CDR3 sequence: CASSQDDGGGMPQHF. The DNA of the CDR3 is TGCGCCAGCAGCCAAGATGACGGGGGAGGTATGCCCCAGCATTTT.

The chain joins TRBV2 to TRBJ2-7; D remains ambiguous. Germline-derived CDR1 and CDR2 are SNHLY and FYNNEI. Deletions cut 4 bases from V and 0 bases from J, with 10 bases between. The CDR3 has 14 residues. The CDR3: CASSGGIPSYEQYF. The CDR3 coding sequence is TGTGCCAGCAGTGGCGGCATACCCTCCTACGAGCAGTACTTC. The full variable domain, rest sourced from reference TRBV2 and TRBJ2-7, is EPEVTQTPSHQVTQMGQEVILRCVPISNHLYFYWYRQILGQKVEFLVSFYNNEISEKSEIFDDQFSVERPDGSNFTLKIRSTKLEDSAMYFCASSGGIPSYEQYFGPGTRLTVT.

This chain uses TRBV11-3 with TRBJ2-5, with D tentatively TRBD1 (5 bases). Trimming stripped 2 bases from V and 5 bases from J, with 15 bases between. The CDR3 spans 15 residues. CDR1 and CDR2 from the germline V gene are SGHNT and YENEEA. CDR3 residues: CASSLQAGIVETQYF. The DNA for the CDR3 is TGTGCCAGCAGCTTACAGGCAGGGATAGTGGAGACCCAGTACTTC.

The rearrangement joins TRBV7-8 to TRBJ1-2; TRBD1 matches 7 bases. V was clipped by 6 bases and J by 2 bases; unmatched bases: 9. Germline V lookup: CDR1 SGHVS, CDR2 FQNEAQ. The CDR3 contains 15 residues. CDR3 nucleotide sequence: TGTGCCAGCAGTTCCCCGGGACAGTTAAACTATGGCTACACCTTC. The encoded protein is CASSSPGQLNYGYTF. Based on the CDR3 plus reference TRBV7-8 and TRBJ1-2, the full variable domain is GAGVSQSPRYKVAKRGQDVALRCDPISGHVSLFWYQQALGQGPEFLTYFQNEAQLDKSGLPSDRFFAERPEGSVSTLKIQRTQQEDSAVYLCASSSPGQLNYGYTFGSGTRLTVV.

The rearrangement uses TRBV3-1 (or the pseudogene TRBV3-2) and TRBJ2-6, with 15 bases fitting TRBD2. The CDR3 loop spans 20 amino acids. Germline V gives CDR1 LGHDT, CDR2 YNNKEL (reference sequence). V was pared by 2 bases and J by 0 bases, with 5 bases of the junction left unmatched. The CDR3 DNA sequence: TGTGCCAGCAGCCAACGGACTAGCGGGAGGGCGCCCTCTGGGGCCAACGTCCTGACTTTC. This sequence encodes CASSQRTSGRAPSGANVLTF.

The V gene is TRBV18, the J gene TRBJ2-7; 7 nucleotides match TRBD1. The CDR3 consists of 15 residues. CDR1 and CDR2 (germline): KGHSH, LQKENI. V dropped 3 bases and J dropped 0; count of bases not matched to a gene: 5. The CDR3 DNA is TGTGCCAGCTCACCTATGGACAGGCCCTCCTACGAGCAGTACGTC. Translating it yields CASSPMDRPSYEQYV.

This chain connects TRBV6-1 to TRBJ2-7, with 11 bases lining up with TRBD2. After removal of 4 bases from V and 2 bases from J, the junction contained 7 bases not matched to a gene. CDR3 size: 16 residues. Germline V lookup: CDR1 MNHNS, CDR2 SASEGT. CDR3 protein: CASSGGGLAGPYEQYF. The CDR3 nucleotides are TGTGCCAGCAGTGGTGGAGGACTAGCGGGCCCCTACGAGCAGTACTTC.

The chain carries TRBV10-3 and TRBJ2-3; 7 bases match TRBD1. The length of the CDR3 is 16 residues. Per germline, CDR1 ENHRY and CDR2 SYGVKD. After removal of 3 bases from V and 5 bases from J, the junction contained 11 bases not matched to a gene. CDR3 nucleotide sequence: TGTGCCATCAGTGACTATTTAGGGGGCTGGGGAGATACGCAGTATTTT. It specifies CAISDYLGGWGDTQYF.

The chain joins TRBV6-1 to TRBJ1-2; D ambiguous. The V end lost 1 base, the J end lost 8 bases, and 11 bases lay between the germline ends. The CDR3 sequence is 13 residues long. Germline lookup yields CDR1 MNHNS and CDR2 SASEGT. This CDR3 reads CASSEVGARGYTF. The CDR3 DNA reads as TGTGCCAGCAGTGAAGTCGGCGCGAGGGGCTACACCTTC.

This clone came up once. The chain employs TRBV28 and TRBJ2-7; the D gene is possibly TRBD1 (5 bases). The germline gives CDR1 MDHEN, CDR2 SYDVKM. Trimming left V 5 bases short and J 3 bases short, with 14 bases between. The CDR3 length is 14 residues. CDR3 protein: CASSPAGLLYEQYF. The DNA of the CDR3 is TGTGCCAGCAGTCCGGCAGGGCTCCTCTACGAGCAGTACTTC.

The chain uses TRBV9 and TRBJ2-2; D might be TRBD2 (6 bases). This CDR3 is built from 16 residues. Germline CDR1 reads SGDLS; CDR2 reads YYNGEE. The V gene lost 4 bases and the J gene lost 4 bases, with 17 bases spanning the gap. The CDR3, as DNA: TGTGCCAGCAGCCCCCGACTCGGAGGGACCACCGGGGAGCTGTTTTTT. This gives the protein CASSPRLGGTTGELFF.

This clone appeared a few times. The CDR3 reads CASSRGLEEKLFF. Written as DNA, the CDR3 is TGTGCCTCTAGCAGGGGTTTGGAAGAAAAACTGTTTTTT. V gene TRBV19 combines with J gene TRBJ1-4; perhaps TRBD1 as D (6 bases). The V end lost 11 bases, the J end lost 8 bases, and 18 bases lay between the germline ends. CDR1 is LNHDA and CDR2 is SQIVND in the germline V gene (reference sequence). There are 13 residues in the CDR3.

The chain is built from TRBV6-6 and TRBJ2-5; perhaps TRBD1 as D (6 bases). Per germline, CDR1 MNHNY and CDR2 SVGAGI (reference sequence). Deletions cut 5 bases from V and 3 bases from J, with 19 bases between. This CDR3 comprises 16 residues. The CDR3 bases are TGTGCCAGCAGTCTCCCAGACAGGCCCCTGAAAGAGACCCAGTACTTC. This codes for CASSLPDRPLKETQYF.

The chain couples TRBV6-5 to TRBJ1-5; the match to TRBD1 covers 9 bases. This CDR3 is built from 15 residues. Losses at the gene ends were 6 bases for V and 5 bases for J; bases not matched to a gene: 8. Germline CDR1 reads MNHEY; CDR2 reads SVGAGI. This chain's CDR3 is CASRPDRGRYQPQHF. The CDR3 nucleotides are TGTGCCAGCAGGCCGGACAGGGGAAGGTATCAGCCCCAGCATTTT.

This chain's CDR3 is CASSSGTIGNQPQHF. The CDR3 DNA is TGTGCCAGCAGTTCGGGGACAATTGGCAATCAGCCCCAGCATTTT. The chain employs TRBV28 and TRBJ1-5, with D possibly TRBD1 on 6 matching bases. The CDR3 is 15 residues long. Per germline, CDR1 MDHEN and CDR2 SYDVKM. The V end was cut by 4 bases, the J end by 2 bases, with 12 bases between.

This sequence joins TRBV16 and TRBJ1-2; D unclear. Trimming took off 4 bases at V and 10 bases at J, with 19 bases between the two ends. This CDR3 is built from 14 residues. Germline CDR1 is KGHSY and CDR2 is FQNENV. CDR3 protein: CASSPLGSHGDYTF. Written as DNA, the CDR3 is TGTGCCAGCAGCCCCCTAGGGTCGCACGGGGACTACACCTTC.

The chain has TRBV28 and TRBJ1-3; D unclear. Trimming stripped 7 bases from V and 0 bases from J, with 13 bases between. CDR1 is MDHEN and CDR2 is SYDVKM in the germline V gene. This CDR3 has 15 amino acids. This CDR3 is CASTPERTSGNTIYF. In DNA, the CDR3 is TGTGCCAGCACTCCGGAGAGAACCTCTGGAAACACCATATATTTT. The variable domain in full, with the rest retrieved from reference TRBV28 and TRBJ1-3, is DVKVTQSSRYLVKRTGEKVFLECVQDMDHENMFWYRQDPGLGLRLIYFSYDVKMKEKGDIPEGYSVSREKKERFSLILESASTNQTSMYLCASTPERTSGNTIYFGEGSWLTVV.